The rows below give T cell receptor beta chains drawn from one sample of a study of radiotherapy plus CTLA-4 blockade in lung cancer. Assay: immunoSEQ multiplex PCR; the TCRdb copy retains only in-frame clones and omits some. The table has more than 75,000 clones, around 74% seen once; the top ten hold around 2.8%. Sequencing used peripheral blood, obtained from a patient treated with radiotherapy plus ipilimumab. Receptors were obtained from a human donor with non-small cell lung cancer who had a partial response to radiotherapy plus ipilimumab. Some clones in this sample may be carry-over from other donors' samples. CDR3s include the opening cysteine and the closing phenylalanine or tryptophan. A D gene is named only where the DNA matches it firmly.

NA,TRBV5-1,TRBJ2-5,CASSTGREQYF
TRBD2,TRBV7-3,TRBJ2-1,CASSLGSGGAGEQFF
NA,TRBV11-2,TRBJ1-6,CASSFDFSSYNSPLHF
TRBD1,TRBV6-1,TRBJ2-7,CASREWTGSAGEQYF
NA,TRBV6-6,TRBJ2-7,CASSYEALYEQYF
NA,TRBV6-1,TRBJ2-7,CASSEFGASPYEQYF
NA,TRBV11-2,TRBJ2-5,CASSLSWETQYF
NA,TRBV30,TRBJ1-1,CAWSAGRTTEAFF
NA,TRBV7-9,TRBJ1-2,CASSSTLLGPNYGYTF
TRBD2,TRBV5-5,TRBJ2-5,CASSSSGGAGAQYF
NA,TRBV28,TRBJ1-2,CASDSTRGYTF
NA,TRBV9,TRBJ2-5,CASSVDPGLARETQYF
NA,TRBV5-4,TRBJ1-2,CASSLVQGRGGYTF
NA,TRBV7-9,TRBJ1-1,CASSAARENTEAFF
NA,TRBV5-1,TRBJ1-1,CASSTEEGDTEAFF
TRBD1,TRBV30,TRBJ1-2,CAWSGQGDGYTF
TRBD1,TRBV5-4,TRBJ1-6,CASSIGQGVGNSPLHF
NA,TRBV7-2,TRBJ1-1,CASSTRRRPWTEAFF
NA,TRBV28,TRBJ2-2,CASSFLTGELFF
TRBD2,TRBV27,TRBJ2-7,CASSLSPGGGISYEQYF
TRBD2,TRBV7-6,TRBJ2-5,CASSPRRTSGGLTQYF
NA,TRBV14,TRBJ1-4,CASSQPWGTGREKLFF
NA,TRBV2,TRBJ1-1,CASRREGGGNTEAFF
TRBD1,TRBV19,TRBJ1-5,CASSPPQGQGVQPQHF
NA,TRBV6-6,TRBJ1-5,CASTIGQPNQPQHF
TRBD1,TRBV29-1,TRBJ2-5,CSVDRGRETQYF
TRBD1,TRBV19,TRBJ1-1,CASKQPGQGFNTEAFF
TRBD2,TRBV28,TRBJ2-2,CASSLALAGAGELFF
NA,TRBV6-5,TRBJ2-7,CASNRGGGTYEQYF
NA,TRBV11-2,TRBJ2-7,CASSFFGAHEQYF
TRBD2,TRBV18,TRBJ2-1,CASSPRAGGDNEQFF
TRBD2,TRBV5-1,TRBJ2-7,CASSAVRAGGREQYF
NA,TRBV5-6,TRBJ2-3,CASSLVASDTQYF
TRBD2,TRBV7-2,TRBJ2-5,CASSLYAWGGQETQYF
NA,TRBV6-5,TRBJ1-2,CASSYGGAQGYTF
NA,TRBV5-1,TRBJ2-3,CASSFRGFGTDTQYF
NA,TRBV6-1,TRBJ2-5,CASSREETQYF
TRBD1,TRBV6-4,TRBJ2-1,CASSDSRQGGNEQFF
TRBD2,TRBV19,TRBJ2-5,CASSILAGSQETQYF
TRBD2,TRBV5-1,TRBJ2-2,CASSPLAGGPGELFF
NA,TRBV9,TRBJ1-5,CASSVGRGGLNQPQHF
TRBD1,TRBV14,TRBJ1-4,CASSRSGPTQGTTNEKLFF
TRBD2,TRBV4-2,TRBJ2-5,CASSQGGLAGARSAGTQYF
TRBD1,TRBV5-1,TRBJ2-2,CASSLWGQGNTGELFF
TRBD1,TRBV10-2,TRBJ2-7,CASSQTGGVYEQYF
NA,TRBV5-1,TRBJ1-1,CASSARAGVRTEAFF
TRBD2,TRBV5-1,TRBJ2-5,CASSLAALAEQETQYF
TRBD2,TRBV10-3,TRBJ2-3,CAISELRIGGRFSDTQYF
TRBD2,TRBV19,TRBJ2-1,CASSISGGRNEQFF
TRBD2,TRBV28,TRBJ2-7,CASSLWGTSSYEQYF
NA,TRBV2,TRBJ1-4,CASSYTRANEKLFF
TRBD1,TRBV28,TRBJ1-2,CASRKAGGVNYGYTF
TRBD1,TRBV5-1,TRBJ1-4,CASSLQGAPNEKLFF
TRBD1,TRBV19,TRBJ2-7,CASTDGTEEGYEQYF
NA,TRBV18,TRBJ1-3,CASSPPSPPTGNTIYF